A single sample is the source of the 30 T cell receptor beta chains below, sequenced in a study of blood T cell repertoires in COVID-19. Method: immunoSEQ multiplex PCR; TCRdb's copy keeps in-frame clones and lacks some. This table has some 150,000 clones, roughly four fifths appearing once. The material sequenced was peripheral blood. The receptors here all came from a man aged 35 to 55 who had recovered from COVID-19.

J is TRBJ2-6 and V is TRBV27; D is undetermined. CDR1 and CDR2 (germline): MNHEY, SMNVEV (reference sequence). CDR3 length: 16 residues. The ends were cut back, 2 bases at V and 4 bases at J, with 12 bases in the middle. CDR3 bases: TGTGCCAGCAGTTTACTGACTTCCGGCGGGGCCAACGTCCTGACTTTC. Its protein is CASSLLTSGGANVLTF.

The genes are TRBV27 and TRBJ2-1; D is perhaps TRBD2 (6 bases). The CDR3 runs 18 residues. Germline CDR1 MNHEY, CDR2 SMNVEV (reference sequence). The V gene lost 2 bases and the J gene lost 2 bases, with 19 bases spanning the gap. The CDR3 DNA reads TGTGCCAGCAGTTTACTCCCCCCTAGCGCCTACACCTACAATGAGCAGTTCTTC. Its protein product is CASSLLPPSAYTYNEQFF.

The J gene is TRBJ2-5, the V gene TRBV7-9; 12 bases align to TRBD2. The CDR3 is 18 residues long. CDR1 SEHNR and CDR2 FQNEAQ come from the germline V gene (reference sequence). Trimming at V came to 4 bases and at J to 2 bases, leaving 11 bases not matched to a gene. This chain's CDR3 is CASSSPSGLAGNQETQYF. In DNA form, the CDR3 reads TGTGCCAGCAGCTCCCCCTCCGGACTAGCGGGGAATCAAGAGACCCAGTACTTC.

This chain connects TRBV6-6 to TRBJ1-1; D gene ambiguous. The CDR3 spans 13 residues. Germline CDR1 is MNHNY and CDR2 is SVGAGI (reference sequence). The V end was cut by 7 bases, the J end by 1 base, with 10 bases between. The CDR3 sequence is CASNPTGNTEAFF. CDR3 coding DNA: TGTGCCAGCAACCCGACGGGGAACACTGAAGCTTTCTTT.

CDR3 residues: CASTRTSGSHLSGELFF. The CDR3 DNA is TGTGCCAGCACGAGGACTAGCGGGAGCCACTTGTCCGGGGAGCTGTTTTTT. The rearrangement links TRBV27 to TRBJ2-2; TRBD2 matches 13 bases. J gave up 6 bases and V 7 bases, and 11 bases lay outside the gene matches. The germline V gene encodes CDR1 MNHEY and CDR2 SMNVEV (reference sequence). CDR3 length equals 17 residues.

The chain recombines TRBV7-9 with TRBJ2-7, with 8 bases lining up with TRBD1. Trimming took 5 bases from V and 2 from J; bases not matched to a gene: 8. The length of the CDR3 is 15 residues. Looked up from germline, CDR1 is SEHNR and CDR2 is FQNEAQ (reference sequence). The CDR3 coding sequence is TGTGCCAGCAGCGCATGGACAGGGAAGACCTACGAGCAGTACTTC. Residues: CASSAWTGKTYEQYF.

The J gene is TRBJ2-7, the V gene TRBV7-2; 7 bases are shared with TRBD2. The CDR3 consists of 15 residues. Per the germline V gene, CDR1 is SGHTA and CDR2 is FQGNSA. With V trimmed by 1 base and J by 0 bases, 3 bases remained unmatched. CDR3 loop: CASSLGAGYSYEQYF. CDR3 nucleotide sequence: TGTGCCAGCAGCTTAGGAGCGGGGTACTCCTACGAGCAGTACTTC.

As regards this clone: Germline is not matched at one junction end, which may reflect a read error. The V call is TRBV15, the J call TRBJ1-1, with 9 bases fitting TRBD1. The CDR3 length is 14 residues. CDR1 is LNHNV and CDR2 is YYDKDF in the germline V gene (reference sequence). CDR3 amino acids: CATSRDRTGASRRF. The CDR3 DNA reads TGTGCCACCAGCAGAGACCGGACAGGGGCCTCACGTCGGTTT.

This clone appeared once. This chain connects TRBV7-6 to TRBJ2-7, with a possible D match to TRBD2 (6 bases). Germline CDR1 is SGHVS and CDR2 is FNYEAQ. The CDR3 consists of 14 residues. Trimming stripped 5 bases from V and 3 bases from J, with 14 bases between. CDR3 loop: CASSPGTGLYEQYF. As DNA, the CDR3 is TGTGCCAGCAGCCCCGGGACTGGTCTCTACGAGCAGTACTTC.

The chain joins TRBV13 to TRBJ2-7; TRBD1 is a possible D gene (6 bases). Per germline, CDR1 PRHDT and CDR2 FYEKMQ (reference sequence). The CDR3 extends over 15 amino acids. V was shortened by 5 bases and J by 2 bases, with 16 bases between the two germline ends. The CDR3 reads CASSPPQGLAYEQYF. DNA for the CDR3: TGTGCCAGCAGCCCCCCCCAGGGGCTCGCCTACGAGCAGTACTTC. Complete variable domain (other parts from reference TRBV13 and TRBJ2-7): AAGVIQSPRHLIKEKRETATLKCYPIPRHDTVYWYQQGPGQDPQFLISFYEKMQSDKGSIPDRFSAQQFSDYHSELNMSSLELGDSALYFCASSPPQGLAYEQYFGPGTRLTVT.

The V gene is TRBV30, the J gene TRBJ2-3, with 11 bases lining up with TRBD2. With V trimmed by 3 bases and J by 2 bases, 4 bases remained unmatched. The CDR3 has 15 amino acids. Germline V lookup: CDR1 GTSNPN, CDR2 SVGIG (reference sequence). DNA of the CDR3: TGTGCCTGGAGCCTAGCGGGGGGTTTCACAGATACGCAGTATTTT. The encoded protein is CAWSLAGGFTDTQYF.

The chain recombines TRBV6-2 or TRBV6-3 with TRBJ1-1, with unresolved D. V lost 2 bases to trimming and J lost 4 bases, with 8 bases between them. Germline V CDR1 and CDR2: MNHEY, SVGEGT. CDR3 length equals 13 residues. As DNA, the CDR3 is TGTGCCAGCAGTTACGGGCGGGGCACTGAAGCTTTCTTT. It yields the protein CASSYGRGTEAFF.

The chain employs TRBV9 and TRBJ1-3; tentatively, D is TRBD1 (5 bases). V lost 3 bases, J lost 4 bases, and 14 bases lay in between. CDR1 is SGDLS and CDR2 is YYNGEE in the germline V gene. The CDR3 is made up of 15 amino acids. The chain's CDR3 is CASSAGRGIGNTIYF. CDR3 in DNA: TGTGCCAGCAGCGCGGGGCGGGGGATCGGAAACACCATATATTTT. Full variable domain (missing parts from reference TRBV9 and TRBJ1-3): DSGVTQTPKHLITATGQRVTLRCSPRSGDLSVYWYQQSLDQGLQFLIQYYNGEERAKGNILERFSAQQFPDLHSELNLSSLELGDSALYFCASSAGRGIGNTIYFGEGSWLTVV.

The genes are TRBV6-1 and TRBJ1-2, with a tentative D call TRBD1 (5 bases). The CDR3 covers 14 residues. The germline V gene encodes CDR1 MNHNS and CDR2 SASEGT. Trimming took 2 bases from V and 2 from J, leaving 9 bases between them. In DNA, the CDR3 is TGTGCCAGCAGTGAAATATCAGGGAACTATGGCTACACCTTC. Protein product: CASSEISGNYGYTF.

This sequence joins TRBV10-3 and TRBJ2-1, with 12 bases that match TRBD1. V lost 11 bases to trimming and J lost 0 bases; unmatched junction nucleotides: 14. This CDR3 has 18 amino acids. The germline V gene has CDR1 ENHRY and CDR2 SYGVKD. Here the CDR3 reads CASSGQGALRSSYNEQFF. In DNA, the CDR3 is TGTGCCTCATCGGGACAGGGGGCACTCCGCAGCTCCTACAATGAGCAGTTCTTC.

The rearrangement links TRBV11-2 to TRBJ2-1; a possible D gene is TRBD2 (7 bases). This CDR3 is built from 16 residues. The V end was cut by 3 bases, the J end by 1 base, with 13 bases between. Germline assignment: CDR1 SGHAT and CDR2 FQNNGV. The CDR3 loop reads CASSFGGAWSYNEQFF. In nucleotides, the CDR3 is TGTGCCAGCAGCTTTGGGGGGGCCTGGTCCTACAATGAGCAGTTCTTC.

The V and J genes are TRBV2 and TRBJ1-1; D is unclear. Germline V gene lookup returns CDR1 SNHLY and CDR2 FYNNEI. V was shortened by 6 bases and J by 0 bases, with 11 bases between the two germline ends. This CDR3 contains 14 residues. The chain's CDR3 is CASSYGSMNTEAFF. In nucleotides, the CDR3 is TGTGCCAGCAGCTACGGGTCCATGAACACTGAAGCTTTCTTT.

In DNA form, the CDR3 reads TGTGCCAGTACCAACGGGGGGAACACTGAAGCTTTCTTT. Its protein product is CASTNGGNTEAFF. This sequence joins TRBV19 and TRBJ1-1; weak D call: TRBD1 (5 bases). The CDR3 totals 13 residues. Germline V lookup: CDR1 LNHDA, CDR2 SQIVND (reference sequence). V lost 7 bases and J 1 base, leaving 10 bases between the germline ends. Together with reference TRBV19 and TRBJ1-1, the CDR3 gives the full variable domain: DGGITQSPKYLFRKEGQNVTLSCEQNLNHDAMYWYRQDPGQGLRLIYYSQIVNDFQKGDIAEGYSVSREKKESFPLTVTSAQKNPTAFYLCASTNGGNTEAFFGQGTRLTVV.

V is TRBV19 and J is TRBJ1-4; a possible D gene is TRBD1 (5 bases). Germline CDR1 and CDR2: LNHDA and SQIVND (reference sequence). The CDR3 spans 16 residues. Trimming took 7 bases from V and 3 from J, leaving 18 bases between them. CDR3 coding DNA: TGTGCCAGTACCCAAGGGCAGGGTCGTGCTAATGAAAAACTGTTTTTT. It encodes CASTQGQGRANEKLFF.

The chain is built from TRBV10-1 and TRBJ1-5, with TRBD1 matching over 9 bases. The germline gives CDR1 WNHNN, CDR2 SYGVQD (reference sequence). The CDR3 runs to 16 residues. After removal of 8 bases from V and 4 bases from J, the junction contained 12 bases not matched to a gene. The DNA of the CDR3 is TGCGCCAGCTTCCGGGACAGGGTCTATTGTAATCAGCCCCAGCATTTT. It encodes CASFRDRVYCNQPQHF.

This chain connects TRBV27 to TRBJ2-1; TRBD2 matches 11 bases. V shed 6 bases, J shed 0 bases, and the junction held 7 bases outside the gene matches. Looked up from germline, CDR1 is MNHEY and CDR2 is SMNVEV (reference sequence). The CDR3 extends over 17 amino acids. CDR3 bases: TGTGCCAGCAGGCCTAGCGGGGGGCGACTCTCCTACAATGAGCAGTTCTTC. It translates to CASRPSGGRLSYNEQFF.

V usage is TRBV6-5 and J usage is TRBJ2-5, with D tentatively TRBD1 (6 bases). The CDR3 extends over 15 amino acids. Germline lookup yields CDR1 MNHEY and CDR2 SVGAGI. The V and J ends lost 6 bases and 5 bases respectively, with 19 bases between them. The CDR3 sequence: CASSVGHSQWETQYF. DNA of the CDR3: TGTGCCAGCAGCGTGGGACACTCACAGTGGGAGACCCAGTACTTC.

The chain carries TRBV7-2 and TRBJ2-3; D remains unclear. Trimming removed 1 base from V and 5 bases from J, with 7 bases in between. The CDR3 runs 13 residues. The germline CDR1 and CDR2 sequences are SGHTA and FQGNSA. CDR3 coding DNA: TGTGCCAGCAGCTTAGACGGAGAAGATACGCAGTATTTT. Translation: CASSLDGEDTQYF.

V gene TRBV30 combines with J gene TRBJ1-1, with 12 bases aligning to TRBD1. The germline V gene encodes CDR1 GTSNPN and CDR2 SVGIG (reference sequence). The V segment lost 5 bases and the J segment 6 bases; nucleotides outside the gene matches: 4. The CDR3 consists of 13 residues. The CDR3 sequence is CAWYRDRGPEAFF. In DNA, the CDR3 is TGTGCCTGGTACCGGGACAGGGGGCCTGAAGCTTTCTTT.

The rearrangement joins TRBV19 to TRBJ2-7, with 12 bases matching TRBD2. This CDR3 has 15 residues. In germline, CDR1 is LNHDA, CDR2 SQIVND (reference sequence). After removal of 10 bases from V and 1 base from J, the junction contained 8 bases not matched to a gene. The CDR3 spells CATAPTSGGSYEQYF. The CDR3 DNA reads TGTGCCACCGCGCCAACTAGCGGGGGGTCCTACGAGCAGTACTTC.

The J gene is TRBJ1-2, the V gene TRBV18; D is possibly TRBD1 (6 bases). The CDR3 is 16 residues long. V shed 3 bases and J shed 4 bases, with 18 bases lying between them. Germline lookup yields CDR1 KGHSH and CDR2 LQKENI. This chain's CDR3 is CASSPGRGGAGYGYTF. The CDR3 bases are TGTGCCAGCTCACCCGGCAGGGGAGGGGCTGGCTATGGCTACACCTTC.

This clone has a handful of counts. This chain joins TRBV7-2 and TRBJ1-2, with 8 bases that match TRBD1. CDR3 length: 15 residues. The V gene end was trimmed by 4 bases and the J gene end by 3 bases; junction bases not matched to a gene: 7. The germline gives CDR1 SGHTA, CDR2 FQGNSA. CDR3 loop: CASSSQGAPYYGYTF. CDR3 DNA: TGTGCCAGCAGCTCCCAGGGGGCACCTTACTATGGCTACACCTTC.

In its sample, this clone was seen once. The chain employs TRBV28 and TRBJ1-1; unclear D gene. The CDR3 runs 11 residues. V gave up 6 bases and J gave up 6 bases, with 8 bases separating them. In germline, CDR1 is MDHEN, CDR2 SYDVKM. In DNA, the CDR3 is TGTGCCAGCAGGGGCCTGGCTGAAGCTTTCTTT. Translating it yields CASRGLAEAFF.

CDR3 in amino acids: CASSLTSGGRETQYF. The CDR3 nucleotides read TGTGCCAGCAGCCTCACTAGCGGGGGTCGGGAGACCCAGTACTTC. The rearrangement links TRBV2 to TRBJ2-5; 11 bases fit TRBD2. The V segment lost 6 bases and the J segment 5 bases; nucleotides outside the gene matches: 8. The CDR3 has 15 residues. Germline assignment: CDR1 SNHLY and CDR2 FYNNEI.

This rearrangement joins TRBV9 to TRBJ1-2, with 11 bases fitting TRBD1. The CDR3 extends over 13 amino acids. Germline V gene sequence: CDR1 SGDLS, CDR2 YYNGEE. Trimming at V came to 4 bases and at J to 7 bases, leaving 3 bases not matched to a gene. In nucleotides, the CDR3 is TGTGCCAGCAGCCCAGGACAGGGGGCTGGCTACACCTTC. It specifies CASSPGQGAGYTF.